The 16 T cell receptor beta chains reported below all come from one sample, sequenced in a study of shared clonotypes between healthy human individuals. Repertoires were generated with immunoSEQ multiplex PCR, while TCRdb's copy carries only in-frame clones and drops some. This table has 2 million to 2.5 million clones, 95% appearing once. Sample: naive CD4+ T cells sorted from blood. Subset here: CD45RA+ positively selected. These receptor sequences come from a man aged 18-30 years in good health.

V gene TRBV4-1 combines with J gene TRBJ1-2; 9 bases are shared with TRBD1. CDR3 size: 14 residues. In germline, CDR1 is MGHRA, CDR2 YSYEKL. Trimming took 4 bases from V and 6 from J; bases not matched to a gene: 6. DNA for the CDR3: TGCGCCAGCAGCCTTCGGACAGGGGATAATGGCTACACCTTC. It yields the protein CASSLRTGDNGYTF.

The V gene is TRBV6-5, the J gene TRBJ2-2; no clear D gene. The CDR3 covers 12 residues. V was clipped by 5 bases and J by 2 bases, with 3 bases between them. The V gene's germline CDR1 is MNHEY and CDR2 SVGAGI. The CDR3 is CASSQNTGELFF. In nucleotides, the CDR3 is TGTGCCAGCAGTCAAAACACCGGGGAGCTGTTTTTT.

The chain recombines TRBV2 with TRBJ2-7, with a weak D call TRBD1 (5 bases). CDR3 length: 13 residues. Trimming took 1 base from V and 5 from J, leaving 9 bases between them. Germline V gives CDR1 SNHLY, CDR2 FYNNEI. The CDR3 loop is CASSEVWGNEQYF. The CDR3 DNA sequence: TGTGCCAGCAGTGAAGTATGGGGCAACGAGCAGTACTTC.

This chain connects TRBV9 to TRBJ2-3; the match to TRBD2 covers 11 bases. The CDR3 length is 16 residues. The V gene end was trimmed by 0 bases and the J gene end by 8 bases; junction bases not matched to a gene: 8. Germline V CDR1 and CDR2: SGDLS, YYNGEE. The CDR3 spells CASSVGTSGLWGTQYF. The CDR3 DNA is TGTGCCAGCAGCGTAGGGACTAGCGGGCTTTGGGGTACGCAGTATTTT.

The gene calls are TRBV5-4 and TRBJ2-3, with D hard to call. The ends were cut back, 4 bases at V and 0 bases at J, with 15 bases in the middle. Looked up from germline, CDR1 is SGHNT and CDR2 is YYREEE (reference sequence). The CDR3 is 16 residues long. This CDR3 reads CASSPLQLASTDTQYF. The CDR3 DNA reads TGTGCCAGCAGCCCCTTACAGTTAGCTAGCACAGATACGCAGTATTTT.

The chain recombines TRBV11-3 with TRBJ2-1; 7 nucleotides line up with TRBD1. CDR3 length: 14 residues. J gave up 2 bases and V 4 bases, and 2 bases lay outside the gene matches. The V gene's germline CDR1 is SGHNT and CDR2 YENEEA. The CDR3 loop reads CASSSDRTYNEQFF. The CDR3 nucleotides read TGTGCCAGCAGCTCGGACAGGACCTACAATGAGCAGTTCTTC.

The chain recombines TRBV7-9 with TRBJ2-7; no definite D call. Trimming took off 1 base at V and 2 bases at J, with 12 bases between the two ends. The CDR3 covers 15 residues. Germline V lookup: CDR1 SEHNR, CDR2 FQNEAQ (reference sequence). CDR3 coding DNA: TGTGCCAGCAGCTTAGGCCCCGGTGGCACCTACGAGCAGTACTTC. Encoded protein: CASSLGPGGTYEQYF.

CDR3 in amino acids: CASSPLQGPTGELFF. The DNA of the CDR3 is TGTGCCAGCAGCCCGTTACAGGGACCCACCGGGGAGCTGTTTTTT. The chain employs TRBV14 and TRBJ2-2; D is possibly TRBD1 (6 bases). This CDR3 comprises 15 residues. Trimming took off 4 bases at V and 4 bases at J, with 13 bases between the two ends. Germline CDR1 reads SGHDN; CDR2 reads FVKESK. The variable domain in full, completed from reference TRBV14 and TRBJ2-2, reads EAGVTQFPSHSVIEKGQTVTLRCDPISGHDNLYWYRRVMGKEIKFLLHFVKESKQDESGMPNNRFLAERTGGTYSTLKVQPAELEDSGVYFCASSPLQGPTGELFFGEGSRLTVL.

The CDR3 sequence: CASSWGQARTDTQYF. The CDR3 DNA is TGTGCCAGCAGCTGGGGTCAGGCTAGAACAGATACGCAGTATTTT. The chain joins TRBV5-6 to TRBJ2-3; no reliable D call. The CDR3 loop spans 15 amino acids. CDR1 and CDR2 (germline): SGHDT, YYEEEE. Trimming removed 3 bases at V and 3 bases at J, with 14 bases between. The whole variable domain, filled in from reference TRBV5-6 and TRBJ2-3, reads DAGVTQSPTHLIKTRGQQVTLRCSPKSGHDTVSWYQQALGQGPQFIFQYYEEEERQRGNFPDRFSGHQFPNYSSELNVNALLLGDSALYLCASSWGQARTDTQYFGPGTRLTVL.

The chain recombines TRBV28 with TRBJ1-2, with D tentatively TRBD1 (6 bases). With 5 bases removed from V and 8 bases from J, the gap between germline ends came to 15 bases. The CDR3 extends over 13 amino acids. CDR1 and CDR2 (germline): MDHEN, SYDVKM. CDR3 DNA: TGTGCCAGCAGTACTGACAGGAATCGGGGCTACACCTTC. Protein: CASSTDRNRGYTF.

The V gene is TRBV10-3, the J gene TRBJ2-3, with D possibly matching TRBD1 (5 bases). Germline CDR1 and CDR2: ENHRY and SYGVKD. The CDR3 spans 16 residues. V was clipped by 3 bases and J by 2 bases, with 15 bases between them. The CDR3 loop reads CAISEILGEITDTQYF. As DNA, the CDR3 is TGTGCCATCAGTGAAATCCTAGGGGAAATCACAGATACGCAGTATTTT.

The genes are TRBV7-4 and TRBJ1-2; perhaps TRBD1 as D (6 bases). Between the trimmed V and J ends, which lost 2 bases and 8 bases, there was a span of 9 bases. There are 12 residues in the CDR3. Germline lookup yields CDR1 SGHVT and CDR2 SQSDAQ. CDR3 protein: CASSLNRDGYTF. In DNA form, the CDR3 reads TGTGCCAGCAGCTTAAACAGGGACGGCTACACCTTC.

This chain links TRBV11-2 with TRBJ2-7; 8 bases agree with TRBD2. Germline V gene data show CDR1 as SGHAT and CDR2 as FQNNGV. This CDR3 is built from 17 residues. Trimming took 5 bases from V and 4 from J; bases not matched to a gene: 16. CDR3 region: CASSHRGGTSRTYEQYF. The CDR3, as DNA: TGTGCCAGCAGCCACCGGGGGGGTACTAGCCGGACTTACGAGCAGTACTTC.

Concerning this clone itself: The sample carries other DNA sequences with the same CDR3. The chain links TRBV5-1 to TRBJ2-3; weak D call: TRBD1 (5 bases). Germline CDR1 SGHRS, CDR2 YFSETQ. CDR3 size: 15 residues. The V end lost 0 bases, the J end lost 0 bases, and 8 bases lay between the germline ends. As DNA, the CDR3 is TGCGCCAGCAGCTTGGTGGCAGGGAGCACAGATACGCAGTATTTT. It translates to CASSLVAGSTDTQYF.

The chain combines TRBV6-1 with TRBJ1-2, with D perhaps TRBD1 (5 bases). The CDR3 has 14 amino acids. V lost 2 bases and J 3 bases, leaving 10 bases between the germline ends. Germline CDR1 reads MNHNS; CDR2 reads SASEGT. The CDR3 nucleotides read TGTGCCAGCAGTGAACAGGGCCCAGACTATGGCTACACCTTC. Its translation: CASSEQGPDYGYTF.

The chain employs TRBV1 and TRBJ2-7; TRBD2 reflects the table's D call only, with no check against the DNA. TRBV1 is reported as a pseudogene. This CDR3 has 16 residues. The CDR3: CTSREGGASGSYEQYF. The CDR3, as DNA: TGCACCAGCAGGGAGGGGGGGGCTAGCGGATCCTACGAGCAGTACTTC.